The T cell receptor (beta chain) described here comes from a study of blood T cell repertoires in COVID-19. For the study at large: Researchers got acute and convalescent COVID-19 samples from the United States, Italy and Spain. T cells, B-cell-depleted T cells, or PBMCs provided the cDNA or gDNA that served as material.

Trimming removed 2 bases from V and 7 bases from J; junction bases left unmatched: 4. The CDR3 covers 15 residues. In germline, CDR1 is MNHEY, CDR2 SVGEGT. Per the study methods: Reference gene primers were amplified, and this amplification served to estimate nucleated cell counts. Data came from immunoSEQ multiplex PCR; TCRdb stores just in-frame clones and leaves some out. The V and J calls and the clone size are those of that table, but D and trimming were determined from the DNA. In the table there are approximately 240,000 clones, 70% to 85% of which are singletons. The source material was peripheral blood. The TCR sequence derives from a woman of 80 years or more with active or convalescent COVID-19. The rearrangement links TRBV6-2 or TRBV6-3 to TRBJ2-2, with 10 bases aligning to TRBD2. In DNA, the CDR3 is TGTGCCAGCAGTTACGTTCCTAGCGGGGGCGGGGAGCTGTTTTTT. Amino acid sequence: CASSYVPSGGGELFF.